Presented here are 29 T cell receptor beta chains from one specimen sequenced in a study of long-term antiretroviral therapy in people with HIV. Sequencing used immunoSEQ v3.0 at survey level. Here immunoSEQ multiplex PCR was the method, and the copy in TCRdb shows in-frame clones only, minus some. The sample includes tens of thousands of clones, over 75% of them seen just once. Sequences were derived from unsorted PBMCs, sampled 0.8 years before starting antiretroviral therapy. The receptors were gathered from a man younger than 35 with HIV.

V and J are TRBV16 and TRBJ1-5; 8 nucleotides line up with TRBD1. This CDR3 has 15 residues. The V segment lost 5 bases and the J segment 5 bases; nucleotides outside the gene matches: 8. Germline V gene data show CDR1 as KGHSY and CDR2 as FQNENV. This chain's CDR3 is CASSFPGGQYQPQHF. The CDR3 DNA is TGTGCCAGCAGCTTTCCAGGGGGCCAGTATCAGCCCCAGCATTTT.

The chain uses TRBV5-1 and TRBJ2-5; D perhaps matches TRBD2 (6 bases). From germline, CDR1 is SGHRS and CDR2 YFSETQ. With 0 bases removed from V and 3 bases from J, the gap between germline ends came to 9 bases. The CDR3 spans 14 residues. CDR3 nucleotide sequence: TGCGCCAGCAGCTTGGAGGCGGGAAAAGAGACCCAGTACTTC. It is translated as CASSLEAGKETQYF.

This clone was detected only a few times. The chain carries TRBV4-1 and TRBJ2-7; D is tentatively TRBD1 or TRBD2 (5 bases each). The CDR3 totals 16 residues. Germline-derived CDR1 and CDR2 are MGHRA and YSYEKL. The V and J ends lost 0 bases and 3 bases respectively, with 15 bases between them. The DNA for the CDR3 is TGCGCCAGCAGCCAAGATATAGTAGGGGACCTCTACGAGCAGTACTTC. Residues: CASSQDIVGDLYEQYF.

V gene TRBV28 combines with J gene TRBJ1-4; 7 bases line up with TRBD1. CDR3 length: 13 residues. The V segment lost 6 bases and the J segment 6 bases; nucleotides outside the gene matches: 4. Germline assignment: CDR1 MDHEN and CDR2 SYDVKM. The CDR3 DNA reads as TGTGCCAGCAGGACAGGGCTGGATGAAAAACTGTTTTTT. It specifies CASRTGLDEKLFF.

The chain combines TRBV15 with TRBJ1-4; tentatively, D is TRBD1 (5 bases). The CDR3 is 12 amino acids. V shed 4 bases and J shed 10 bases, with 10 bases lying between them. The germline V gene encodes CDR1 LNHNV and CDR2 YYDKDF (reference sequence). The CDR3 region has the DNA TGTGCCACCAGCATGCCAGGGAGAAAACTGTTTTTT. Encoded protein: CATSMPGRKLFF.

This sequence joins TRBV5-1 and TRBJ2-3, with TRBD2 matching 10 bases. CDR1 SGHRS and CDR2 YFSETQ come from the germline V gene. The CDR3 spans 18 residues. The V and J ends lost 0 bases and 4 bases, in that order; junction bases with no gene match: 11. CDR3 DNA sequence: TGCGCCAGCAGCTTGGGTAGCGGGGGGCACCTCCGGGCAGATACGCAGTATTTT. Its protein product is CASSLGSGGHLRADTQYF.

A few counts support this clone. This chain connects TRBV7-9 to TRBJ1-1; D is unresolved. Germline loops: CDR1 SEHNR, CDR2 FQNEAQ (reference sequence). This CDR3 has 13 amino acids. Trimming took off 4 bases at V and 1 base at J, with 7 bases between the two ends. CDR3 DNA: TGTGCCAGCAGCTCGGCGAGGAACACTGAAGCTTTCTTT. This sequence encodes CASSSARNTEAFF.

CDR3 nucleotides: TGCGCCAGCAGCTTGGACCTAGCGGCGAACACCGGGGAGCTGTTTTTT. Amino acids: CASSLDLAANTGELFF. The V call is TRBV5-1, the J call TRBJ2-2; TRBD2 agrees at 7 bases. V trimming: 0 bases; J trimming: 0 bases; junction bases outside the gene matches: 2. Germline V gene sequence: CDR1 SGHRS, CDR2 YFSETQ. This CDR3 has 16 amino acids.

The genes are TRBV9 and TRBJ2-3; 7 bases line up with TRBD2. Germline CDR1 reads SGDLS; CDR2 reads YYNGEE. The CDR3 has 15 amino acids. Unmatched junction bases numbered 5, after V lost 4 bases and J lost 0 bases. CDR3: CASSPRDYSTDTQYF. The CDR3 coding sequence is TGTGCCAGCAGCCCCCGGGACTATAGCACAGATACGCAGTATTTT.

The chain has TRBV7-2 and TRBJ2-1, with a tentative D call TRBD2 (5 bases). V was trimmed by 0 bases and J by 11 bases, leaving 11 bases between them. Germline CDR1 reads SGHTA; CDR2 reads FQGNSA. The CDR3 is 13 amino acids. In DNA form, the CDR3 reads TGTGCCAGCAGCTTAGCGCGGGCAGAAAAGCAGTTCTTC. It translates to CASSLARAEKQFF.

A single count supports this clone. The rearrangement uses TRBV4-3 and TRBJ2-2; the D gene is possibly TRBD1 (6 bases). Germline CDR1 LGHNA, CDR2 YSLEER. The CDR3 sequence is 17 residues long. Trimming took 3 bases from V and 3 from J, leaving 17 bases between them. The CDR3 loop is CASSHTLRDTHTGELFF. The CDR3 DNA follows: TGCGCCAGCAGCCACACACTCCGGGACACGCACACCGGGGAGCTGTTTTTT.

V usage is TRBV9 and J usage is TRBJ2-7; 10 bases are shared with TRBD1. CDR1 is SGDLS, CDR2 YYNGEE, per germline. There are 15 residues in the CDR3. V trimming: 4 bases; J trimming: 2 bases; junction bases outside the gene matches: 6. The CDR3 region is CASSPGTGATYEQYF. The CDR3 DNA is TGTGCCAGCAGCCCCGGGACAGGGGCTACCTACGAGCAGTACTTC.

This chain connects TRBV2 to TRBJ2-3, with unresolved D. Trimming removed 6 bases from V and 2 bases from J, with 12 bases in between. Germline CDR1 is SNHLY and CDR2 is FYNNEI. The CDR3 covers 14 residues. As DNA, the CDR3 is TGTGCCAGCAGACCTAACTTACACACAGATACGCAGTATTTT. Its translation is CASRPNLHTDTQYF.

The chain carries TRBV15 and TRBJ1-4, with D perhaps matching TRBD1 (5 bases). There are 16 residues in the CDR3. Deletions cut 0 bases from V and 5 bases from J, with 13 bases between. Germline V gene sequence: CDR1 LNHNV, CDR2 YYDKDF (reference sequence). The CDR3: CATSRDPAGGNEKLFF. CDR3 bases: TGTGCCACCAGCAGAGATCCGGCGGGGGGGAATGAAAAACTGTTTTTT.

The chain uses TRBV7-2 and TRBJ2-1; D call uncertain. The CDR3 covers 13 residues. V was shortened by 3 bases and J by 7 bases, with 10 bases between the two germline ends. Germline CDR1 SGHTA, CDR2 FQGNSA. The CDR3 is CASSLQLLNEQFF. The CDR3 DNA sequence: TGTGCCAGCAGCTTGCAGCTTTTGAATGAGCAGTTCTTC.

This clone turned up a few times. This rearrangement joins TRBV30 to TRBJ1-4; 7 bases agree with TRBD1. The CDR3 covers 12 residues. CDR1 GTSNPN and CDR2 SVGIG come from the germline V gene (reference sequence). With V trimmed by 2 bases and J by 13 bases, 7 bases remained unmatched. CDR3 DNA sequence: TGTGCCTGGAGTCCCGCAGGGGGTGGACTGTTTTTT. Amino acid sequence: CAWSPAGGGLFF.

J is TRBJ2-1 and V is TRBV7-3; D remains ambiguous. Between the trimmed V and J ends, which lost 1 base and 8 bases, there was a span of 9 bases. Germline CDR1 and CDR2: SGHTA and FQGTGA. CDR3 length: 13 amino acids. The CDR3 spells CASSLILRDEQFF. CDR3 DNA: TGTGCCAGCAGCTTAATTCTTCGTGATGAGCAGTTCTTC.

The chain combines TRBV5-1 with TRBJ2-1, with D possibly being TRBD2 (6 bases). The germline CDR1 and CDR2 sequences are SGHRS and YFSETQ. The CDR3 extends over 14 amino acids. The V gene lost 0 bases and the J gene lost 7 bases, with 11 bases spanning the gap. CDR3 loop: CASSLVGGLNEQFF. The CDR3 bases are TGCGCCAGCAGCTTGGTGGGGGGTTTGAATGAGCAGTTCTTC.

The chain employs TRBV14 and TRBJ2-2, with 9 positions matching TRBD1. The CDR3 totals 16 residues. Germline trimming cut 6 bases from V and 0 bases from J; bases unmatched to any gene: 5. Germline CDR1 reads SGHDN; CDR2 reads FVKESK. The CDR3 is CASRPDRGSNTGELFF. The CDR3 DNA reads as TGTGCCAGCAGACCGGACAGGGGCTCGAACACCGGGGAGCTGTTTTTT.

V gene TRBV10-3 combines with J gene TRBJ1-1; no definite D call. The CDR3 runs to 13 residues. V lost 3 bases and J 7 bases, leaving 12 bases between the germline ends. CDR1 ENHRY and CDR2 SYGVKD come from the germline V gene. The CDR3 sequence: CAISEPEHGEAFF. CDR3 bases: TGTGCCATCAGTGAACCAGAACACGGTGAAGCTTTCTTT.

The chain carries TRBV19 and TRBJ2-3; 13 positions match TRBD2. The CDR3 is 18 residues long. V was clipped by 8 bases and J by 0 bases; unmatched bases: 11. Germline V gene data show CDR1 as LNHDA and CDR2 as SQIVND (reference sequence). CDR3 bases: TGTGCCAGTTCCCGGACTAGCGGGAGTCGTGGGAGCACAGATACGCAGTATTTT. Translation: CASSRTSGSRGSTDTQYF.

The chain combines TRBV9 with TRBJ2-3; TRBD2 agrees at 9 bases. Germline trimming cut 3 bases from V and 4 bases from J; bases unmatched to any gene: 3. The CDR3 loop spans 14 amino acids. Germline CDR1 SGDLS, CDR2 YYNGEE. The CDR3 here is CASSGGGGADTQYF. The CDR3, as DNA: TGTGCCAGCAGCGGTGGCGGGGGGGCAGATACGCAGTATTTT.

The chain has TRBV28 and TRBJ2-7; D is ambiguous. Trimming shortened V by 6 bases and J by 2 bases, and 14 bases separated the two germline ends. Germline CDR1 is MDHEN and CDR2 is SYDVKM. The CDR3 covers 14 residues. Written as DNA, the CDR3 is TGTGCCAGCAGCCCCCCGGTTGACGCCTACGAGCAGTACTTC. Residues: CASSPPVDAYEQYF.

V gene TRBV30 combines with J gene TRBJ2-7; D ambiguous. The CDR3 is 10 residues long. Germline V lookup: CDR1 GTSNPN, CDR2 SVGIG (reference sequence). V lost 0 bases and J 7 bases, leaving 4 bases between the germline ends. The DNA of the CDR3 is TGTGCCTGGAGTGTCGGAGAGCAGTACTTC. It encodes CAWSVGEQYF.

The V and J genes are TRBV7-8 and TRBJ1-2; 9 bases match TRBD1. CDR3 length: 15 residues. Per the germline V gene, CDR1 is SGHVS and CDR2 is FQNEAQ. J gave up 4 bases and V 3 bases, and 6 bases lay outside the gene matches. CDR3 DNA: TGTGCCAGCAGCTTGGGACAGGGAGGGAGCTATGGCTACACCTTC. Its protein is CASSLGQGGSYGYTF. The variable domain in full, completed from reference TRBV7-8 and TRBJ1-2, reads GAGVSQSPRYKVAKRGQDVALRCDPISGHVSLFWYQQALGQGPEFLTYFQNEAQLDKSGLPSDRFFAERPEGSVSTLKIQRTQQEDSAVYLCASSLGQGGSYGYTFGSGTRLTVV.

This chain uses TRBV4-3 with TRBJ2-2, with TRBD2 matching 8 bases. CDR1 and CDR2 from the germline V gene are LGHNA and YSLEER. V trimming: 4 bases; J trimming: 3 bases; junction bases outside the gene matches: 4. This CDR3 has 15 amino acids. The CDR3 DNA follows: TGCGCCAGCAGCCTCGGGGGGGCGGACACCGGGGAGCTGTTTTTT. This translates into CASSLGGADTGELFF.

The gene calls are TRBV7-6 and TRBJ2-2; tentative D call: TRBD2 (6 bases). CDR3 length: 18 residues. Germline lookup yields CDR1 SGHVS and CDR2 FNYEAQ. The V end was cut by 3 bases, the J end by 2 bases, with 19 bases between. The CDR3 loop reads CASSLGEVRGLNTGELFF. As DNA, the CDR3 is TGTGCCAGCAGCTTGGGGGAGGTGAGGGGCCTCAACACCGGGGAGCTGTTTTTT.

This chain joins TRBV15 and TRBJ2-7; the D is unclear. The CDR3 covers 14 residues. V dropped 5 bases and J dropped 1 base, with 12 bases sitting between them. Germline assignment: CDR1 LNHNV and CDR2 YYDKDF (reference sequence). The CDR3 spells CATSLVGSSYEQYF. The CDR3 bases are TGTGCCACCAGCCTTGTGGGTTCTTCCTACGAGCAGTACTTC.

V gene TRBV4-3 combines with J gene TRBJ1-2; D call uncertain. Per germline, CDR1 LGHNA and CDR2 YSLEER. The length of the CDR3 is 16 residues. Trimming left V 0 bases short and J 5 bases short, with 16 bases between. The CDR3 reads CASSQDVEGARYGYTF. The CDR3 DNA sequence: TGCGCCAGCAGCCAAGATGTAGAGGGCGCGCGTTATGGCTACACCTTC.